A selection of T cell receptor beta chains follows, all from one sample in a study of T-cell memory formation after mild COVID-19. MiXCR, run by TCRdb on the 5' RACE reads, gives a single entry per CDR3 protein. Of more than 150,000 distinct CDR3 sequences listed, under 20% are singletons. Input material: PBMCs or a T cell subset sorted from them (not recorded which). These TCRs come from a man between 18 and 29 years old who had mild COVID-19 (a few samples of this study predate the infection). Cell type and time point are not known. Both conserved end residues are part of each CDR3. A D gene is named only where the DNA matches it firmly. Clone size, where shown, is once, few, many, or a class for clones that have expanded.

v_gene: TRBV2
abundance: few
d_gene: NA
j_gene: TRBJ2-5
CDR3aa: CASQEETQYF
CDR3nt: TGTGCCAGCCAAGAAGAGACCCAGTACTTC

v_gene: TRBV7-9
abundance: NA
d_gene: TRBD1
j_gene: TRBJ1-6
CDR3aa: CASTGQGLSPLHF
CDR3nt: TGTGCCAGCACCGGACAGGGGTTGTCACCCCTCCACTTT

v_gene: TRBV10-3
abundance: few
d_gene: TRBD1
j_gene: TRBJ2-1
CDR3aa: CAISAQGDDEQFF
CDR3nt: TGTGCCATCAGTGCACAGGGGGATGATGAGCAGTTCTTC

v_gene: TRBV7-2
abundance: NA
d_gene: NA
j_gene: TRBJ2-7
CDR3aa: CASSFINEQYF
CDR3nt: TGTGCCAGCAGCTTTATCAACGAGCAGTACTTC

v_gene: TRBV12-3/TRBV12-4
abundance: NA
d_gene: TRBD2
j_gene: TRBJ2-1
CDR3aa: CASSFSIAGGSYNEQFF
CDR3nt: TGTGCCAGCAGTTTCTCCATAGCGGGGGGGTCCTACAATGAGCAGTTCTTC

v_gene: TRBV21-1
abundance: few
d_gene: NA
j_gene: TRBJ2-3
CDR3aa: CASSTLRLVGTQYF
CDR3nt: TGTGCCAGCAGCACCCTCCGACTAGTGGGTACGCAGTATTTT

v_gene: TRBV6-5
abundance: NA
d_gene: NA
j_gene: TRBJ1-2
CDR3aa: CASSTSGRSYGYTF
CDR3nt: TGTGCCAGCAGTACATCGGGACGTAGCTATGGCTACACCTTC

v_gene: TRBV7-3
abundance: NA
d_gene: TRBD1
j_gene: TRBJ2-2
CDR3aa: CASSLLTGGVTGELFF
CDR3nt: TGTGCCAGCAGCTTACTAACAGGGGGAGTCACCGGGGAGCTGTTTTTT

v_gene: TRBV12-3/TRBV12-4
abundance: few
d_gene: NA
j_gene: TRBJ2-3
CDR3aa: CASTLWLPTDTQYF
CDR3nt: TGTGCCAGCACCCTATGGCTCCCGACAGATACGCAGTATTTT

v_gene: TRBV6-2/TRBV6-3
abundance: few
d_gene: NA
j_gene: TRBJ2-2
CDR3aa: CASSYSIMERELFF
CDR3nt: TGTGCCAGCAGTTACTCGATTATGGAGCGGGAGCTGTTTTTT

v_gene: TRBV5-1
abundance: medium-sized
d_gene: NA
j_gene: TRBJ2-3
CDR3aa: CASSFGGPTDTQYF
CDR3nt: TGTGCCAGCAGCTTCGGGGGGCCCACAGATACGCAGTATTTT

v_gene: TRBV7-3
abundance: few
d_gene: TRBD2
j_gene: TRBJ2-3
CDR3aa: CASSYLAGGDTDTQYF
CDR3nt: TGTGCCAGCAGCTATTTAGCGGGGGGAGACACAGATACGCAGTATTTT

v_gene: TRBV6-5
abundance: few
d_gene: NA
j_gene: TRBJ1-6
CDR3aa: CASSLLPLPHSPLHF
CDR3nt: TGTGCCAGCAGCTTACTTCCGTTACCCCACTCACCCCTCCACTTT

v_gene: TRBV21-1
abundance: NA
d_gene: NA
j_gene: TRBJ1-4
CDR3aa: CASSKRLLGGAAATNEKLFF
CDR3nt: TGTGCCAGCAGCAAACGACTACTTGGGGGGGCCGCCGCAACTAATGAAAAACTGTTTTTT